These 23 T cell receptor beta chains were sequenced from one sample in a study of Tregs in tolerant kidney transplant recipients (dated by TCRdb to about 2019). The time point label of this sample denotes: blood sample drawn before combined kidney and bone marrow transplant. Preparation of the library involved the immunoSEQ multiplex PCR assay. The clones in this table, taken by TCRdb from immuneACCESS, are in-frame only. Not every clone is retained; where verified, under half of the shortfall comes from an unresolved V gene, and the cause of the rest is unknown. This sample's table has entries for under 40,000 clones. Roughly 14% of the sample is taken by the ten largest. The sequences come from CD8+ T cells from blood, collected before the transplant. These receptors all come from a human donor who received a combined kidney and bone marrow transplant.

About this clone: The read ends 3 residues before the CDR3 terminus; that terminus is restored from the germline J gene. V and J are TRBV4-1 and TRBJ2-1; 9 nucleotides line up with TRBD2. The CDR3 contains 16 residues. Germline V lookup: CDR1 MGHRA, CDR2 YSYEKL. J was trimmed by 4 bases and V by 0 bases; bases with no gene match: 4. CDR3 DNA (partial): TGCGCCAGCAGCCAAGACGGCGGGAGGGTATACAATGAG. Protein product: CASSQDGGRVYNE. The full-length CDR3 reads as CASSQDGGRVYNEQFF.

For this clone: The read is 3 residues too short to cover the CDR3 end, so that end is filled in from the germline J gene. The chain is built from TRBV20-1 and TRBJ2-7, with a possible D match to TRBD2 (5 bases). This CDR3 region has 14 residues. Per germline, CDR1 DFQATT and CDR2 SNEGSKA (reference sequence). With 1 base removed from V and 4 bases from J, the gap between germline ends came to 14 bases. The CDR3 loop reads CSARGLSVEYEQYF. The CDR3 DNA, read in part, is TGCAGTGCTAGAGGACTATCGGTGGAATACGAG.

In the case of this clone: The CDR3 is cut off 3 residues early in the read; its end comes from the germline J gene. The genes are TRBV19 and TRBJ1-5, with D perhaps TRBD1 (6 bases). CDR3 size: 16 residues. CDR1 is LNHDA and CDR2 is SQIVND in the germline V gene (reference sequence). The V gene lost 3 bases and the J gene lost 0 bases, with 12 bases spanning the gap. Here the CDR3 reads CASSIAGTYSNQPQHF. The part of the CDR3 DNA that was read is TGTGCCAGTAGTATCGCCGGGACATATAGCAATCAGCCC.

For this clone: The sequence runs out 3 residues before the end of the CDR3; the remainder is reconstructed from the germline J gene. The chain employs TRBV7-6 and TRBJ1-1; 10 nucleotides match TRBD1. CDR1 is SGHVS, CDR2 FNYEAQ, per germline. V dropped 4 bases and J dropped 0; count of bases not matched to a gene: 2. The CDR3 runs 15 residues. The CDR3 reads CASSSGQGMNTEAFF. The covered CDR3 bases are TGTGCCAGCAGCTCGGGACAGGGGATGAACACTGAA. Using reference TRBV7-6 and TRBJ1-1 for the parts outside the CDR3, the full variable domain is GAGVSQSPRYKVTKRGQDVALRCDPISGHVSLYWYRQALGQGPEFLTYFNYEAQQDKSGLPNDRFSAERPEGSISTLTIQRTEQRDSAMYRCASSSGQGMNTEAFFGQGTRLTVV.

On this clone: The CDR3 is cut off 3 residues early in the read; its end comes from the germline J gene. The chain links TRBV30 to TRBJ1-3; a possible D gene is TRBD1 (5 bases). This CDR3 region has 15 residues. V dropped 2 bases and J dropped 0 bases, with 11 bases sitting between them. Per the germline V gene, CDR1 is GTSNPN and CDR2 is SVGIG (reference sequence). Partial CDR3 DNA: TGTGCCTGGAGTCCGGACACTAACTCTGGAAACACC. This translates into CAWSPDTNSGNT. The whole CDR3 reads CAWSPDTNSGNTIYF.

As concerns this clone: The read ends 3 residues early relative to the CDR3; the germline J gene fills the gap. V and J are TRBV2 and TRBJ1-2; 9 bases are shared with TRBD1. The germline CDR1 and CDR2 sequences are SNHLY and FYNNEI. Trimming at V came to 9 bases and at J to 3 bases, leaving 5 bases not matched to a gene. The CDR3 is 13 residues long. The CDR3 DNA, read in part, is TGTGCCAGTACAGGGGGCGAAGACTATGGC. This gives the protein CASTGGEDYG. The full CDR3 protein is CASTGGEDYGYTF.

Concerning this clone itself: Read coverage stops 3 residues before the CDR3 terminus; the germline J gene supplies the remainder. The chain couples TRBV7-8 to TRBJ2-3; 9 nucleotides line up with TRBD2. This CDR3 is built from 15 residues. Trimming cost V 6 bases and J 0 bases; bases outside gene matches: 4. CDR1 and CDR2 from the germline V gene are SGHVS and FQNEAQ. The CDR3 sequence: CASRPSGISTDTQYF. Incomplete CDR3 DNA: TGTGCCAGCAGACCTAGCGGGATTAGCACAGATACG.

As concerns this clone: The sequenced fragment ends 3 residues before the CDR3 boundary, so the rest is inferred from the germline J gene. The chain joins TRBV6-2 or TRBV6-3 to TRBJ1-4, with D uncertain. This CDR3 has 14 residues. With 5 bases removed from V and 7 bases from J, the gap between germline ends came to 14 bases. CDR1 and CDR2 (germline): MNHEY, SVGEGT. The CDR3 protein is CASSLNSASEKLFF. The part of the CDR3 DNA that was read is TGTGCCAGCAGTCTAAACAGTGCTTCTGAAAAA.

As concerns this clone: The read ends 3 residues shy of where the CDR3 ends; the end is completed using the germline J gene. The chain is built from TRBV13 and TRBJ2-3; D remains ambiguous. Trimming removed 5 bases at V and 0 bases at J, with 12 bases between. Germline V CDR1 and CDR2: PRHDT, FYEKMQ (reference sequence). This CDR3 region has 15 residues. The CDR3 protein is CASSHFLTSTDTQYF. CDR3 DNA, as far as it was read: TGTGCCAGCAGCCATTTCCTTACTAGCACAGATACG.

As for this clone: The CDR3 goes on 3 residues after the read ends, and that part is filled in from the germline J gene. This rearrangement joins TRBV20-1 to TRBJ1-2; 8 bases fit TRBD1. V lost 4 bases, J lost 3 bases, and 10 bases stayed unmatched. Germline CDR1 and CDR2: DFQATT and SNEGSKA (reference sequence). The CDR3 covers 15 residues. The chain's CDR3 is CSAKLTGGVDYGYTF. CDR3 bases read: TGCAGTGCTAAATTAACAGGGGGTGTCGACTATGGC.

On this clone itself: The DNA ends 3 residues before the CDR3 does, and the rest of the CDR3 is filled in from the germline J gene. The chain carries TRBV19 and TRBJ1-5; 9 bases align to TRBD1. This CDR3 region has 14 residues. V was clipped by 5 bases and J by 5 bases; unmatched bases: 4. Germline values: CDR1 LNHDA, CDR2 SQIVND (reference sequence). The CDR3 sequence is CASSLQGAYQPQHF. The sequenced CDR3 bases are TGTGCCAGTAGTCTACAGGGGGCTTATCAGCCC.

Concerning this clone: From the germline J gene comes the end of the CDR3, since the read stops 3 residues before it. The rearrangement links TRBV5-6 to TRBJ2-7; 7 nucleotides agree with TRBD1. The CDR3 runs 14 residues. The germline V gene encodes CDR1 SGHDT and CDR2 YYEEEE. Trimming at V came to 4 bases and at J to 3 bases, leaving 7 bases not matched to a gene. The CDR3 DNA, read in part, is TGTGCCAGCAGCGCCGGACAGGATTACTACGAG. This sequence encodes CASSAGQDYYE. The full CDR3 reads CASSAGQDYYEQYF.

A note on this clone: Compared with germline, one end of the junction differs, possibly owing to a read error. The sequence runs out 3 residues before the end of the CDR3; the remainder is reconstructed from the germline J gene. The chain couples TRBV4-2 to TRBJ2-7; 9 nucleotides align to TRBD1. Germline CDR1 is LGHNA and CDR2 is YNFKEQ. CDR3 length equals 13 residues. The CDR3 DNA, read in part, is TGCGCCAGCAGCCCGGACAGGGGCGACGAG. Its translation is CASSPDRGDE. The whole CDR3 reads CASSPDRGDEQYF.

With regard to this clone: The read stops 3 residues short of the end of the CDR3; the missing end is completed from the germline J gene. V usage is TRBV28 and J usage is TRBJ1-3; 7 nucleotides match TRBD1. With 5 bases clipped from V and 7 bases from J, the junction kept 17 bases outside the gene matches. The CDR3 totals 17 residues. Germline V gene sequence: CDR1 MDHEN, CDR2 SYDVKM. The CDR3 DNA, read in part, is TGTGCCAGCAGTCCCCAGCCCGGGACAGATGGAAGGAACACC. Its translation: CASSPQPGTDGRNT. The CDR3, in full, reads CASSPQPGTDGRNTIYF.

Worth noting for this clone: The DNA ends 3 residues before the CDR3 does, and the rest of the CDR3 is filled in from the germline J gene. J is TRBJ2-5 and V is TRBV7-2; 8 nucleotides match TRBD1. The germline gives CDR1 SGHTA, CDR2 FQGNSA. With 4 bases clipped from V and 5 bases from J, the junction kept 6 bases outside the gene matches. The CDR3 is 14 amino acids. CDR3 residues: CASSSGQGRETQYF. The CDR3 DNA, read in part, is TGTGCCAGCAGCTCCGGACAGGGTAGGGAGACC. Based on the CDR3 plus reference TRBV7-2 and TRBJ2-5, the full variable domain is GAGVSQSPSNKVTEKGKDVELRCDPISGHTALYWYRQSLGQGLEFLIYFQGNSAPDKSGLPSDRFSAERTGGSVSTLTIQRTQQEDSAVYLCASSSGQGRETQYFGPGTRLLVL.

In the case of this clone: The sequenced fragment ends 3 residues before the CDR3 boundary, so the rest is inferred from the germline J gene. J is TRBJ2-7 and V is TRBV7-8, with a weak D call TRBD1 (6 bases). V was trimmed by 6 bases and J by 5 bases, leaving 17 bases between them. This CDR3 has 14 amino acids. The germline V gene encodes CDR1 SGHVS and CDR2 FQNEAQ. The sequenced CDR3 bases are TGTGCCAGCAGTGAACAGGGCCAACTTAACGAG. Translation: CASSEQGQLNE. The full-length CDR3 reads as CASSEQGQLNEQYF.

A word on this clone: The DNA ends 3 residues before the CDR3 does, and the rest of the CDR3 is filled in from the germline J gene. The chain joins TRBV19 to TRBJ1-1; maybe TRBD1 (5 bases). This CDR3 is built from 14 residues. V lost 6 bases to trimming and J lost 0 bases, with 11 bases between them. CDR1 LNHDA and CDR2 SQIVND come from the germline V gene (reference sequence). The sequenced CDR3 bases are TGTGCCAGTAGCTGGGGGGGGATGAACACTGAA. Amino acid sequence: CASSWGGMNTE. The entire CDR3 reads CASSWGGMNTEAFF.

Comment on this clone: The CDR3 is cut off 3 residues early in the read; its end comes from the germline J gene. The chain employs TRBV20-1 and TRBJ2-7; 11 nucleotides align to TRBD2. The V segment lost 6 bases and the J segment 4 bases; nucleotides outside the gene matches: 8. Germline V CDR1 and CDR2: DFQATT, SNEGSKA (reference sequence). This CDR3 contains 14 residues. The part of the CDR3 DNA that was read is TGCAGTGCCGAAACTAGCGGGAGTAGTTACGAG. Translated, it gives CSAETSGSSYE. In full, the CDR3 is CSAETSGSSYEQYF.

Regarding this clone: With the read ending 3 residues before the CDR3 end, the germline J gene is used to fill in that end. The sample holds other DNA sequences that translate to the same CDR3. The chain couples TRBV7-3 to TRBJ1-1, with D maybe TRBD1 (5 bases). CDR1 SGHTA and CDR2 FQGTGA come from the germline V gene. This CDR3 has 13 residues. V was trimmed by 3 bases and J by 4 bases, leaving 9 bases between them. The sequenced CDR3 bases are TGTGCCAGCAGCTTGGGGGGGGGCACTGAA. It yields the protein CASSLGGGTE. The CDR3 in its entirety is CASSLGGGTEAFF. Supplemented by reference TRBV7-3 and TRBJ1-1, the full variable domain reads GAGVSQTPSNKVTEKGKYVELRCDPISGHTALYWYRQSLGQGPEFLIYFQGTGAADDSGLPNDRFFAVRPEGSVSTLKIQRTERGDSAVYLCASSLGGGTEAFFGQGTRLTVV.

Worth noting for this clone: The read is 3 residues too short to cover the CDR3 end, so that end is filled in from the germline J gene. The chain links TRBV6-1 to TRBJ2-3, with a tentative D call TRBD1 (6 bases). The V end lost 0 bases, the J end lost 6 bases, and 10 bases lay between the germline ends. CDR1 and CDR2 (germline): MNHNS, SASEGT. The CDR3 has 14 amino acids. The CDR3 sequence is CASSEAPRGDTQYF. The sequenced CDR3 bases are TGTGCCAGCAGTGAAGCGCCAAGGGGGGATACG.

Details on this clone: The CDR3 end lies 3 residues beyond the end of the read and is filled in from the germline J gene. The rearrangement joins TRBV18 to TRBJ2-7; 7 nucleotides align to TRBD2. The CDR3 extends over 16 amino acids. The J segment lost 2 bases and the V segment lost 6 bases, leaving 13 bases of the junction unmatched. Germline loops: CDR1 KGHSH, CDR2 LQKENI. The CDR3 bases that were read are TGTGCCAGCTCCCCCGGCGCAGGGAGGGTTACCTACGAG. Amino acid sequence: CASSPGAGRVTYE. The whole CDR3 sequence reads CASSPGAGRVTYEQYF.

Regarding this clone: The sequence runs out 3 residues before the end of the CDR3; the remainder is reconstructed from the germline J gene. The chain couples TRBV5-6 to TRBJ1-1, with D maybe TRBD1 (6 bases). Deletions cut 3 bases from V and 3 bases from J, with 12 bases between. Germline V gene data show CDR1 as SGHDT and CDR2 as YYEEEE. This CDR3 is 14 amino acids long. CDR3 DNA (partial): TGTGCCAGCAGCTACACAGGGTCCTACACTGAA. Its protein is CASSYTGSYTE. The entire CDR3 sequence reads CASSYTGSYTEAFF.

Note on this clone: The CDR3 end lies 3 residues beyond the end of the read and is filled in from the germline J gene. The chain carries TRBV6-1 and TRBJ1-5; D might be TRBD1 (5 bases). CDR1 and CDR2 from the germline V gene are MNHNS and SASEGT. Trimming pared 2 bases from V and 0 bases from J, leaving 8 bases between. The CDR3 is 15 residues long. The CDR3 here is CASSEFGASNQPQHF. CDR3 DNA (partial): TGTGCCAGCAGTGAATTTGGGGCTAGCAATCAGCCC.